This T cell receptor (beta chain) came from a study of cytomegalovirus exposure and HLA in healthy donors. The CDR3 sequence is 12 residues long. Germline V gene sequence: CDR1 MDHEN, CDR2 SYDVKM. The V and J ends lost 6 bases and 10 bases, in that order; junction bases with no gene match: 8. PCR employed 60 Vbeta and 13 Jbeta primers. Clones were sequenced by immunoSEQ multiplex PCR, and TCRdb holds only the in-frame ones, with some missing. Here the sample spans tens of thousands of clones, nearly 80% being singletons. The chain couples TRBV28 to TRBJ1-1; 7 positions agree with TRBD1. Sequencing input: PBMCs. This receptor was taken from a woman in her thirties or forties in good health and CMV-seropositive. The CDR3 loop is CASRANRGGAFF. In DNA form, the CDR3 reads TGTGCCAGCAGGGCAAACAGGGGAGGAGCTTTCTTT.